This T cell receptor beta chain appears in the sequencing data of a study of blood T cell repertoires in COVID-19. Study as a whole: Samples came from the United States, Italy and Spain, spanning acute and convalescent COVID-19.

Measured with immunoSEQ multiplex PCR; TCRdb has only the in-frame clones, and not every one. In the table there are over 50,000 clones, just under 75% of which are singletons. The CDR3 covers 15 residues. V trimming: 0 bases; J trimming: 12 bases; junction bases outside the gene matches: 12. Germline V gives CDR1 SGHNT, CDR2 YYREEE (reference sequence). This clonotype originated in a woman in her sixties or seventies with COVID-19, enrolled during active disease. The sequenced material came from peripheral blood. The chain uses TRBV5-4 and TRBJ2-1; 7 bases are shared with TRBD2. CDR3 nucleotides: TGTGCCAGCAGCTTGGGACCCATGGACGGGGGGTCGCAGTTCTTC. It yields the protein CASSLGPMDGGSQFF. The whole variable domain, filled in from reference TRBV5-4 and TRBJ2-1, reads ETGVTQSPTHLIKTRGQQVTLRCSSQSGHNTVSWYQQALGQGPQFIFQYYREEENGRGNFPPRFSGLQFPNYSSELNVNALELDDSALYLCASSLGPMDGGSQFFGPGTRLTVL.